The next 17 T cell receptor beta chains were all read from a single sample in a study of T cells in Graves' hyperthyroidism and ophthalmopathy. It was RNA transcripts that yielded the amplified TCR beta CDR3 regions. When the TCR CDR3 underwent first-round RT-PCR, the HTBI primer set was used. Using its own MiXCR run on the multiplex PCR reads, TCRdb lists one record per CDR3 protein. The data show 500,000 to 650,000 distinct CDR3 sequences, 35% to 50% seen once. The sequencing sample was made of peripheral blood or thyroid tissue (not recorded which). These receptors came from an adult woman with Graves' disease, either hyperthyroidism or ophthalmopathy (not recorded which).

The V and J genes are TRBV5-1 and TRBJ2-2; perhaps TRBD2 as D (5 bases). The germline V gene has CDR1 SGHRS and CDR2 YFSETQ. The CDR3 contains 15 residues. The V gene lost 0 bases and the J gene lost 6 bases, with 12 bases spanning the gap. The CDR3 reads CASSLESLAAGELFF. The CDR3 nucleotides read TGCGCCAGCAGCTTGGAATCCCTAGCCGCCGGGGAGCTGTTTTTT.

V usage is TRBV2 and J usage is TRBJ1-2; the match to TRBD1 covers 7 bases. The germline gives CDR1 SNHLY, CDR2 FYNNEI. Trimming removed 6 bases from V and 4 bases from J; junction bases left unmatched: 8. This CDR3 has 14 amino acids. DNA of the CDR3: TGTGCCAGCAGGCCGGGACAGCAATTCTATGGCTACACCTTC. It encodes CASRPGQQFYGYTF. The whole variable domain, filled in from reference TRBV2 and TRBJ1-2, reads EPEVTQTPSHQVTQMGQEVILRCVPISNHLYFYWYRQILGQKVEFLVSFYNNEISEKSEIFDDQFSVERPDGSNFTLKIRSTKLEDSAMYFCASRPGQQFYGYTFGSGTRLTVV.

This clonotype was detected ten times or more. This rearrangement joins TRBV12-3 or TRBV12-4 to TRBJ2-5; TRBD2 is a possible D gene (5 bases). The CDR3 is 14 residues long. Trimming left V 5 bases short and J 4 bases short, with 14 bases between. In DNA, the CDR3 is TGTGCCAGCAGTCCCTTCGGGGTTGGAGAGACCCAGTACTTC. Protein sequence: CASSPFGVGETQYF.

V is TRBV29-1 and J is TRBJ2-7, with 7 bases lining up with TRBD2. This CDR3 contains 12 residues. Germline V lookup: CDR1 SQVTM, CDR2 ANQGSEA. V was pared by 1 base and J by 5 bases, with 2 bases of the junction left unmatched. DNA of the CDR3: TGCAGCGTTGAAGGGGGGGGGAACGAGCAGTACTTC. This translates into CSVEGGGNEQYF.

In this sample, this clonotype turned up many times. The V and J genes are TRBV6-5 and TRBJ2-7, with 8 bases that match TRBD1. The CDR3 contains 13 residues. Germline lookup yields CDR1 MNHEY and CDR2 SVGAGI. The J segment lost 8 bases and the V segment lost 5 bases, leaving 8 bases of the junction unmatched. CDR3 nucleotides: TGTGCCAGCAGTCCTGGACAGGGTCGGAAGCAGTACTTC. Translated: CASSPGQGRKQYF.

This clonotype was seen a handful of times. The J gene is TRBJ2-7, the V gene TRBV20-1; 8 bases line up with TRBD1. V gave up 3 bases and J gave up 1 base; unmatched junction bases: 5. CDR1 is DFQATT and CDR2 is SNEGSKA in the germline V gene (reference sequence). This CDR3 comprises 14 residues. The DNA for the CDR3 is TGCAGTGCTAGGGACAGGGTTCGGTCCTACGAGCAGTACTTC. Its translation: CSARDRVRSYEQYF.

This clonotype was recorded at least ten times. V is TRBV19 and J is TRBJ1-1; TRBD1 agrees at 9 bases. Germline loops: CDR1 LNHDA, CDR2 SQIVND (reference sequence). This CDR3 comprises 15 residues. J lost 5 bases, V lost 3 bases, and 7 bases had no gene match. CDR3 sequence reads: CASSIRDRAGTEAFF. The CDR3 nucleotides are TGTGCCAGTAGTATTCGGGACAGGGCTGGGACTGAAGCTTTCTTT.

The J gene is TRBJ2-5, the V gene TRBV10-3; 7 positions match TRBD1. After removal of 10 bases from V and 5 bases from J, the junction contained 13 bases not matched to a gene. The CDR3 totals 14 residues. CDR1 ENHRY and CDR2 SYGVKD come from the germline V gene. CDR3 in amino acids: CASVNRGLRETQYF. The CDR3 coding sequence is TGTGCCAGCGTGAACAGGGGTCTAAGGGAGACCCAGTACTTC.

The chain employs TRBV7-8 and TRBJ2-7; 11 nucleotides agree with TRBD2. V lost 6 bases to trimming and J lost 4 bases; unmatched junction nucleotides: 5. Per germline, CDR1 SGHVS and CDR2 FQNEAQ. The CDR3 covers 14 residues. CDR3 region: CASRILAGGYEQYF. As DNA, the CDR3 is TGTGCCAGCAGAATTCTAGCGGGAGGTTACGAGCAGTACTTC.

Only a few counts were recorded for this clonotype. This sequence joins TRBV7-9 and TRBJ1-6; 7 nucleotides agree with TRBD1. The CDR3 is 15 residues long. From germline, CDR1 is SEHNR and CDR2 FQNEAQ (reference sequence). The V segment lost 5 bases and the J segment 5 bases; nucleotides outside the gene matches: 6. Here the CDR3 DNA reads TGTGCCAGCAGCACGGGCGGGACAGATAATTCACCCCTCCACTTT. It translates to CASSTGGTDNSPLHF.

This clonotype was observed at least ten times. The chain carries TRBV6-2 or TRBV6-3 and TRBJ1-2; D unresolved. Trimming took 2 bases from V and 2 from J, leaving 3 bases between them. The length of the CDR3 is 12 residues. CDR1 MNHEY and CDR2 SVGEGT come from the germline V gene. Written as DNA, the CDR3 is TGTGCCAGCAGTTACCTCAACTATGGCTACACCTTC. It is translated as CASSYLNYGYTF.

This sequence joins TRBV10-3 and TRBJ1-6; TRBD1 is a possible D gene (5 bases). The length of the CDR3 is 14 residues. V lost 5 bases and J 7 bases, leaving 12 bases between the germline ends. The germline V gene has CDR1 ENHRY and CDR2 SYGVKD. CDR3 region: CAISSGEGNSPLHF. CDR3 nucleotide sequence: TGTGCCATCAGTTCGGGGGAGGGAAATTCACCCCTCCACTTT.

V gene TRBV7-9 combines with J gene TRBJ1-4; possibly TRBD1 for D (6 bases). Germline V gene data show CDR1 as SEHNR and CDR2 as FQNEAQ (reference sequence). The CDR3 consists of 15 residues. CDR3 nucleotides: TGTGTTAGCAGCCTCCCAGGGGCAACTAATGAAAAACTGTTTTTT. This translates into CVSSLPGATNEKLFF.

This clonotype was observed a single time. V gene TRBV2 combines with J gene TRBJ1-1; D is possibly TRBD1 (6 bases). This CDR3 contains 16 residues. Germline V gene data show CDR1 as SNHLY and CDR2 as FYNNEI. Trimming shortened V by 3 bases and J by 3 bases, and 17 bases separated the two germline ends. The CDR3 here is CASSDGTPLRDTEAFF. The CDR3 DNA reads TGTGCCAGCAGTGACGGGACACCCCTAAGAGACACTGAAGCTTTCTTT.

As to this clonotype: The junction differs from germline at one of its ends, possibly a read error. The chain combines TRBV10-3 with TRBJ1-4, with 7 bases fitting TRBD1. This CDR3 has 13 amino acids. Germline assignment: CDR1 ENHRY and CDR2 SYGVKD. The CDR3 sequence: CAISAQGGEKLSF. The CDR3 nucleotides read TGTGCCATCAGTGCGCAGGGGGGTGAAAAACTGTCTTTT.

The gene calls are TRBV9 and TRBJ1-6, with unresolved D. The CDR3 length is 16 residues. The germline gives CDR1 SGDLS, CDR2 YYNGEE. The V end lost 1 base, the J end lost 0 bases, and 8 bases lay between the germline ends. CDR3 loop: CASSVSASSYNSPLHF. In DNA form, the CDR3 reads TGTGCCAGCAGCGTATCAGCGAGCTCCTATAATTCACCCCTCCACTTT.

CDR3 residues: CASSARLLQETQYF. CDR3 nucleotide sequence: TGTGCCAGCAGTGCTAGACTGTTGCAAGAGACCCAGTACTTC. The rearrangement uses TRBV7-9 and TRBJ2-5; D unresolved. The germline gives CDR1 SEHNR, CDR2 FQNEAQ (reference sequence). This CDR3 region has 14 residues. V lost 6 bases and J 2 bases, leaving 13 bases between the germline ends.